This entry features one T cell receptor (beta chain) sequence. The record originates from a study of blood T cell repertoires in COVID-19. Across the whole study: Some COVID-19 samples were acute and others convalescent; all came from the United States, Italy and Spain. PBMCs, B-cell-depleted T cells, or T cells were the source of the cDNA or gDNA that made up the material.

Per the original data handling: From reference gene primer amplification, estimates of nucleated cell counts were derived. The table came from immunoSEQ multiplex PCR; TCRdb's copy has only in-frame clones and leaves some out. That table supplies the V and J calls and clone size; D and trimming were determined from the DNA. The sample yields tens of thousands of clones, roughly 84% seen once. Sequencing was performed on peripheral blood. This clonotype was sampled from a man in his 60s with acute or convalescent COVID-19.

As DNA, the CDR3 is TGCGCCAGCAGTCAATCGGGCAGGGGGCTCTATAATTCACCCCTCCACTTT. It is translated as CASSQSGRGLYNSPLHF. The rearrangement links TRBV23-1 to TRBJ1-6, with 8 nucleotides matching TRBD1. TRBV23-1 is an open reading frame, and its role is uncertain. This CDR3 has 17 amino acids. J was trimmed by 3 bases and V by 0 bases; bases with no gene match: 4.